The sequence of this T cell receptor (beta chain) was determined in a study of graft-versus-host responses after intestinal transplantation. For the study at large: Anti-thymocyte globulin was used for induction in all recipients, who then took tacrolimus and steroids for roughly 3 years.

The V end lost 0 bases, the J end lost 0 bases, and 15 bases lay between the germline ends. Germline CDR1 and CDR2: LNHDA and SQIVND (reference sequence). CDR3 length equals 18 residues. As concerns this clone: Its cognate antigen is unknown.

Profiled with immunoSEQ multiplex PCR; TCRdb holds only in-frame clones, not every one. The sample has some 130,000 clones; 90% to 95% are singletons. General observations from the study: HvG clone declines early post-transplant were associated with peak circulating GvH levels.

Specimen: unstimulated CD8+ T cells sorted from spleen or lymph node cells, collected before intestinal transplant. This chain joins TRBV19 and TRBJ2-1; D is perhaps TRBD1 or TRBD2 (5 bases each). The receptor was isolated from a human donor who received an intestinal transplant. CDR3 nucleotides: TGTGCCAGTAGTATAGAGGGGGTAGCACCTAGCTCCTACAATGAGCAGTTCTTC. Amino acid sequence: CASSIEGVAPSSYNEQFF.